The clone carrying this T cell receptor (beta chain) was detected only a few times. Its antigen is unknown. The entry originates in a study of cytomegalovirus exposure and HLA in healthy donors. Notes on the study in general: For cytomegalovirus status, the classifier reportedly gave diagnoses with high specificity and sensitivity.

The PCR contained 60 Vbeta and 13 Jbeta primers. Data came from immunoSEQ multiplex PCR; TCRdb stores just in-frame clones and leaves some out. Of approximately 120,000 clones in the sample, over 65% were seen once. The CDR3 spans 12 residues. The V gene's germline CDR1 is SGHDN and CDR2 FVKESK. V lost 4 bases and J lost 3, with 7 bases in between. Unrecorded immune exposure was likely among donors, who were nominally healthy when sampled. The sample was PBMCs. This TCR was sampled from a man aged 40-49 years in good health and CMV-seropositive. V gene TRBV14 combines with J gene TRBJ2-7; D gene uncertain. The CDR3 DNA reads as TGTGCCAGCAGCCCGGGTGACTACGAGCAGTACTTC. As protein: CASSPGDYEQYF.